This TCR beta chain is drawn from a study of CD8 T cells in Susac syndrome. FACS was used to enrich TEMRA cells, whereas the CD8+ and CD4+ T cells were obtained by negative isolation. The RNA, 0.5 to 1 ug, was put through reverse transcription using random hexamers. Each CDR3 protein is one row after TCRdb ran MiXCR on the immunoSEQ multiplex PCR reads. The sample consists of 120,000 to 150,000 distinct CDR3 sequences, 94% of them appearing once. The specimen sequenced was CD4+ T cells from PBMCs. This receptor was identified in a human donor in good health.

CDR3 loop: CASRGTGGHGYTF. DNA for the CDR3: TGTGCCAGCAGGGGAACAGGGGGCCATGGCTACACCTTC. The J gene is TRBJ1-2, the V gene TRBV2, with 9 bases that match TRBD1. V lost 6 bases to trimming and J lost 6 bases; unmatched junction nucleotides: 5. Germline assignment: CDR1 SNHLY and CDR2 FYNNEI. The CDR3 runs 13 residues.